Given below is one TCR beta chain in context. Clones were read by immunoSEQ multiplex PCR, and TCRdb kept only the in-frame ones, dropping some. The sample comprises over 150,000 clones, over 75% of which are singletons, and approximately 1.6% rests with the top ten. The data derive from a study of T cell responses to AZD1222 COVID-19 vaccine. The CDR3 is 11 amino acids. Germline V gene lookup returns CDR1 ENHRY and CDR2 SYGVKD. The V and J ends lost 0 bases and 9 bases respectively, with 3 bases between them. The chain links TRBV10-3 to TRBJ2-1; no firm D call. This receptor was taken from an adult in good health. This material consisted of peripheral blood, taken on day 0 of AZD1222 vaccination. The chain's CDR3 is CAISESTEQFF. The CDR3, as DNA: TGTGCCATCAGTGAGTCGACTGAGCAGTTCTTC.